The clone carrying this TCR beta chain has more than one count but fewer than ten. Its target is unknown. MiXCR was run by TCRdb on the reads, yielding one entry per CDR3 protein. Among 200,000 to 250,000 distinct CDR3 sequences listed, approximately 22% were seen once. The entry originates in a study of T cell repertoires in cytomegalovirus infection. For the study at large: Both a matching HLA type and CMV infection were indicated by public TCR beta signatures.

Trimming pared 1 base from V and 8 bases from J, leaving 11 bases between. Looked up from germline, CDR1 is SEHNR and CDR2 is FQNEAQ (reference sequence). CDR3 length equals 13 residues. Points from the study as a whole: Cumulative frequency of public TCR beta families picked out carriers of CMV plus the relevant HLA. The study found HLA-C-restricted CMV-specific TCR beta clonotypes dominating the ex vivo response.

V is TRBV7-9 and J is TRBJ1-2; perhaps TRBD1 as D (5 bases). Material for sequencing was CD8+ T cells from PBMCs. The TCR originated in a human donor in good health (CMV status not recorded). Some clones in this sample may be carry-over from other donors' samples. In DNA, the CDR3 is TGTGCCAGCAGCTTAGAATCTCAGGGAGGCTACACCTTC. Translated, it gives CASSLESQGGYTF.